A selection of T cell receptor beta chains follows, all from one sample in a study of cytomegalovirus exposure and HLA in healthy donors. Only in-frame clones appear in the TCRdb table, and some are missing; sequencing was by immunoSEQ multiplex PCR. Of 100,000 to 140,000 clones in the sample, roughly 80% are singletons; the top ten hold 2% to 2.5%. Specimen: PBMCs. These TCRs come from a man under 40 in good health and CMV-seronegative. Both conserved end residues are part of each CDR3.

TRBV11-2,TRBJ1-1,CASSLGTVTEAFF
TRBV2,TRBJ1-5,CASTGIGQPQHF
TRBV28,TRBJ1-2,CASSLAGAGAYGYTF
TRBV30,TRBJ2-1,CAWSDKKAGLKVNEQFF
TRBV11-3,TRBJ2-2,CASSASGSRAGELFF
TRBV4-2,TRBJ1-5,CASSPQTGGSYSNQPQHF
TRBV4-1,TRBJ2-1,CASSQEGAYNEQFF
TRBV7-6,TRBJ1-4,CASSLATVFNEKLFF
TRBV30,TRBJ1-2,CAWRMVGTGGSLGYAF
TRBV30,TRBJ2-7,CAWSAGQGSYEQYF
TRBV4-1,TRBJ2-1,CASSQDLAGSYNEQFF
TRBV4-1,TRBJ2-1,CASSQVPGLAGRYNEQFF
TRBV9,TRBJ1-4,CASSATATNEKLFF
TRBV10-1,TRBJ1-1,CASSEWGQLPNTEAFF
TRBV29-1,TRBJ2-5,CSVDRRSGGPGGETQYF
TRBV4-1,TRBJ1-5,CASSQEARGRTDQPQHF
TRBV23-1,TRBJ1-5,CAPGIHQPQHF
TRBV7-9,TRBJ2-2,CASSLGDRANTGELFF
TRBV9,TRBJ2-3,CASSVLERADTQYF
TRBV28,TRBJ2-3,CASKAQGAGNTDTQYF
TRBV15,TRBJ2-5,CATSSPGTSIETQYF
TRBV5-4,TRBJ2-2,CASSLGVLAGELFF
TRBV14,TRBJ2-7,CASSQTPYEQYF
TRBV10-3,TRBJ1-2,CAISGDTNYGYTF
TRBV6-5,TRBJ2-7,CASSYSASGTDGEQYF
TRBV30,TRBJ1-5,CAWSVRTGSPPQHF
TRBV4-1,TRBJ2-7,CASSQEGQGSSYEQYF
TRBV28,TRBJ1-5,CASSFPQTGDQPQHF
TRBV11-2,TRBJ2-5,CASSLGTGPQETQYF
TRBV5-1,TRBJ1-4,CASSLVTGDEKLFF
TRBV6-5,TRBJ1-5,CASSYGGGQPQHF
TRBV28,TRBJ2-7,CASSSGTGGYEQYF
TRBV28,TRBJ2-7,CASSTTSGRVRGEQYF
TRBV21-1,TRBJ1-1,CASSKAGDRGSAFF
TRBV30,TRBJ2-3,CACSRVDTQYF
TRBV4-2,TRBJ2-5,CASSQADRAETQYF
TRBV14,TRBJ2-7,CASSQVAGGAYEQYF
TRBV6-9,.,CASSPGTSAYEQYF
TRBV23-1,TRBJ2-2,CASSQRGTGELFF
TRBV30,TRBJ2-7,CAWSDTYEQYF
TRBV6-5,TRBJ1-2,CASSSPGLVYGYTF
TRBV5-6,TRBJ2-7,CASSRGASGDEQYF
TRBV6-1,TRBJ2-7,CASSEGGISYEQYF
TRBV7-6,TRBJ2-3,CASSSDAGGSTDTQYF
TRBV18,TRBJ1-1,CASSPPGSGNTEAFF
TRBV10-1,TRBJ2-5,CASSEGRGVQETQYF
TRBV19,TRBJ1-3,CASSGSSGNTIYF
TRBV5-1,TRBJ1-1,CASSWGQGARVTEAFF
TRBV19,TRBJ1-1,CASSTNRGAGNTEAFF
TRBV2,TRBJ2-7,CASLLNYEQYF
TRBV28,TRBJ1-1,CATPGHNRGTEAFF
TRBV5-6,TRBJ1-6,CASSLGAAKALHF
TRBV27,TRBJ2-3,CASGGALTDTQYF
TRBV6-1,TRBJ1-4,CASSASTGTGEKLFF